One and the same sample provided the 18 T cell receptor beta chains below, sequenced in a study of sequential checkpoint blockade in melanoma. The data were produced by immunoSEQ multiplex PCR, yet TCRdb's version contains in-frame clones alone and is incomplete. The sample has nearly 9,000 clones, 23% seen once. Sample treatment: randomized to nivolumab then ipilimumab (arm A) or the reverse (arm B). Sequencing used tumor tissue (inferred from file names), obtained from a patient given nivolumab and ipilimumab in sequence. The source is a human donor with melanoma.

The sample holds a few counts of this clone. The chain recombines TRBV6-8 with TRBJ2-2; D may be TRBD1 or TRBD2 (6 bases each). The CDR3 extends over 15 amino acids. V was clipped by 8 bases and J by 6 bases, with 19 bases between them. From germline, CDR1 is MNHGY and CDR2 SAAAGT. CDR3: CASRAGGGLPGELFF. The DNA for the CDR3 is TGTGCCAGCCGGGCAGGAGGGGGTTTGCCCGGGGAGCTGTTTTTT.

The chain recombines TRBV5-1 with TRBJ2-5; possible D gene TRBD2, 6 bases. The germline CDR1 and CDR2 sequences are SGHRS and YFSETQ. The V end was cut by 0 bases, the J end by 4 bases, with 10 bases between. CDR3 length: 14 residues. CDR3 sequence: CASSLAGGGETQYF. CDR3 sequence (DNA): TGCGCCAGCAGCTTGGCCGGGGGAGGAGAGACCCAGTACTTC. The variable domain in full, with the rest retrieved from reference TRBV5-1 and TRBJ2-5, is KAGVTQTPRYLIKTRGQQVTLSCSPISGHRSVSWYQQTPGQGLQFLFEYFSETQRNKGNFPGRFSGRQFSNSRSEMNVSTLELGDSALYLCASSLAGGGETQYFGPGTRLLVL.

The chain combines TRBV28 with TRBJ2-3; D gene uncertain. Trimming left V 6 bases short and J 4 bases short, with 8 bases between. Germline V CDR1 and CDR2: MDHEN, SYDVKM. The CDR3 loop spans 12 amino acids. CDR3 coding DNA: TGTGCCAGCAGCGGTTTACCAGATACGCAGTATTTT. It yields the protein CASSGLPDTQYF.

The chain is built from TRBV6-8 and TRBJ2-1; D might be TRBD1 (6 bases). Trimming removed 4 bases from V and 7 bases from J, with 11 bases in between. Germline loops: CDR1 MNHGY, CDR2 SAAAGT. This CDR3 region has 13 residues. This CDR3 reads CASSLGAGNEQFF. The CDR3 region has the DNA TGTGCCAGCAGTTTGGGGGCAGGGAATGAGCAGTTCTTC.

This chain connects TRBV5-1 to TRBJ2-2; weak D call: TRBD2 (6 bases). Germline values: CDR1 SGHRS, CDR2 YFSETQ. V was trimmed by 4 bases and J by 5 bases, leaving 12 bases between them. This CDR3 comprises 14 residues. CDR3 sequence reads: CASSVAGWTGELFF. Here the CDR3 DNA reads TGCGCCAGCAGCGTCGCGGGGTGGACCGGGGAGCTGTTTTTT.

The chain combines TRBV28 with TRBJ2-2, with D possibly being TRBD1 (5 bases). In germline, CDR1 is MDHEN, CDR2 SYDVKM. This CDR3 comprises 15 residues. Trimming removed 7 bases at V and 0 bases at J, with 12 bases between. This CDR3 is CASMGGASNTGELFF. CDR3 DNA sequence: TGTGCCAGCATGGGTGGGGCCTCGAACACCGGGGAGCTGTTTTTT.

Worth noting for this clone: The junction differs from germline at one of its ends, possibly a read error. The chain carries TRBV6-8 and TRBJ1-1, with 9 bases that match TRBD1. Looked up from germline, CDR1 is MNHGY and CDR2 is SAAAGT. This CDR3 has 16 amino acids. CDR3 in DNA: TGTGCCAGCAGTGACTCGGGACAGGGTTGGGGCACTGAAGCTTTCTTT. Its translation: CASSDSGQGWGTEAFF.

J is TRBJ1-2 and V is TRBV9, with unresolved D. Trimming removed 5 bases at V and 8 bases at J, with 13 bases between. Germline CDR1 SGDLS, CDR2 YYNGEE. CDR3 size: 12 residues. CDR3 region: CASSEQPGGYTF. The CDR3 DNA sequence: TGTGCCAGCAGTGAACAGCCTGGGGGCTACACCTTC.

J is TRBJ2-1 and V is TRBV5-1; 7 bases fit TRBD2. There are 18 residues in the CDR3. From germline, CDR1 is SGHRS and CDR2 YFSETQ. With 4 bases clipped from V and 8 bases from J, the junction kept 21 bases outside the gene matches. As DNA, the CDR3 is TGCGCCAGCAGCCCCCTCCCCGGGGACTACTCCCTTGTCGATGAGCAGTTCTTC. Translated: CASSPLPGDYSLVDEQFF.

The V call is TRBV6-8, the J call TRBJ1-6; unclear D gene. CDR1 is MNHGY and CDR2 is SAAAGT in the germline V gene. This CDR3 spans 13 amino acids. V shed 7 bases and J shed 10 bases, with 14 bases lying between them. Here the CDR3 reads CASNTKVGSPLHF. In DNA form, the CDR3 reads TGTGCCAGCAATACGAAGGTGGGGTCACCCCTCCACTTT.

This clone was found many times. The chain employs TRBV11-3 and TRBJ1-6, with 8 bases identical to TRBD1. The CDR3 consists of 14 residues. With V trimmed by 5 bases and J by 8 bases, 5 bases remained unmatched. CDR1 and CDR2 from the germline V gene are SGHNT and YENEEA. The CDR3 DNA sequence: TGTGCCAGCAGCCTCCAGACAGGGGATTCACCCCTCCACTTT. It encodes CASSLQTGDSPLHF.

J is TRBJ2-2 and V is TRBV19; D remains ambiguous. This CDR3 has 14 amino acids. Germline V lookup: CDR1 LNHDA, CDR2 SQIVND (reference sequence). Trimming removed 3 bases from V and 4 bases from J, with 9 bases in between. The CDR3 sequence: CASSMYSPTGELFF. CDR3 coding DNA: TGTGCCAGTAGTATGTACTCACCCACCGGGGAGCTGTTTTTT.

The sample holds a few counts of this clone. The rearrangement uses TRBV14 and TRBJ1-6; D remains unclear. Germline lookup yields CDR1 SGHDN and CDR2 FVKESK. V was shortened by 3 bases and J by 7 bases, with 7 bases between the two germline ends. CDR3 length: 13 amino acids. The CDR3 region is CASSQSLNSPLHF. For the CDR3, the DNA is TGTGCCAGCAGCCAGAGCCTGAATTCACCCCTCCACTTT. Complete variable domain (other parts from reference TRBV14 and TRBJ1-6): EAGVTQFPSHSVIEKGQTVTLRCDPISGHDNLYWYRRVMGKEIKFLLHFVKESKQDESGMPNNRFLAERTGGTYSTLKVQPAELEDSGVYFCASSQSLNSPLHFGNGTRLTVT.

This clone was observed a handful of times. The genes are TRBV15 and TRBJ2-7; D uncertain. V was cut by 0 bases and J by 7 bases, with 16 bases left in between. This CDR3 region has 15 residues. Germline-derived CDR1 and CDR2 are LNHNV and YYDKDF (reference sequence). The CDR3 region has the DNA TGTGCCACCAGCAGAGATCGGGCGGTGGTAGGGGAGCAGTACGTC. Protein: CATSRDRAVVGEQYV.

V gene TRBV5-1 combines with J gene TRBJ2-2; 8 bases match TRBD1. The CDR3 spans 17 residues. Per the germline V gene, CDR1 is SGHRS and CDR2 is YFSETQ. V dropped 0 bases and J dropped 3; count of bases not matched to a gene: 7. The chain's CDR3 is CASSLDYRGYDTGELFF. The CDR3 nucleotides are TGCGCCAGCAGCTTGGATTACAGGGGGTACGACACCGGGGAGCTGTTTTTT.

This clone is categorized as medium-sized. V usage is TRBV19 and J usage is TRBJ1-2; 10 nucleotides match TRBD1. The ends lost 6 bases at V and 7 bases at J; junction bases unmatched: 8. There are 14 residues in the CDR3. Germline loops: CDR1 LNHDA, CDR2 SQIVND (reference sequence). CDR3 sequence: CASRSTGGVGGYTF. The CDR3, as DNA: TGTGCCAGTAGATCGACAGGGGGCGTTGGTGGCTACACCTTC.

The J gene is TRBJ1-3, the V gene TRBV7-5. TRBV7-5 corresponds to a pseudogene. This CDR3 is 15 amino acids long. This CDR3 reads CASSFSVSSGNTIYF. CDR3 in DNA: TGTGCCAGCAGCTTCTCCGTAAGCTCTGGAAACACCATATATTTT.

This clone qualifies as medium-sized (0.01 to 0.1%). The chain uses TRBV10-2 and TRBJ2-5, with D uncertain. From germline, CDR1 is WSHSY and CDR2 SAAADI. Trimming cost V 1 base and J 5 bases, with 8 bases left between them. The CDR3 runs 13 residues. The CDR3 nucleotides are TGCGCCAGCAGTGAGTTGAGTGTGGAGACCCAGTACTTC. It is translated as CASSELSVETQYF.